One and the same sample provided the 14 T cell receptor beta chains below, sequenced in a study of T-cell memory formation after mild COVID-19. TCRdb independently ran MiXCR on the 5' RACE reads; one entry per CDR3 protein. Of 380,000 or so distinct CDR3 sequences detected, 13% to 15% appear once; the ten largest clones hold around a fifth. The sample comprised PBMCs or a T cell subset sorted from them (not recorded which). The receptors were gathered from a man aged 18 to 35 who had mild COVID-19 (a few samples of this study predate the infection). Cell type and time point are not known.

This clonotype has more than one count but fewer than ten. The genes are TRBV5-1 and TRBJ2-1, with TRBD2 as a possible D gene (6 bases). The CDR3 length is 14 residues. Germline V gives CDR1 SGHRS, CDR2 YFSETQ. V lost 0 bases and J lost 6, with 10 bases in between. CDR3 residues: CASSLGAGSNEQFF. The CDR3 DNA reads TGCGCCAGCAGCTTGGGGGCGGGATCCAATGAGCAGTTCTTC.

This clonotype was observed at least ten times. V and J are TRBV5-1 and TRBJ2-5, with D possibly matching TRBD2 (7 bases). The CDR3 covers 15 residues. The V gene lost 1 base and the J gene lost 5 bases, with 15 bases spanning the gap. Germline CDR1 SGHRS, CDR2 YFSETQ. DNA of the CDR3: TGCGCCAGCAGCTTGTTAGGGGGGGCCACGGAGACCCAGTACTTC. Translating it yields CASSLLGGATETQYF.

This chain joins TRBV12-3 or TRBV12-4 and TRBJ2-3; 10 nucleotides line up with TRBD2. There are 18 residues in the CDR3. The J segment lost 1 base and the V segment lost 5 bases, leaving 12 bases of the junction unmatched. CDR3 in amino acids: CASSPTSGTTPGTDTQYF. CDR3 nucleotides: TGTGCCAGCAGTCCCACTAGCGGGACCACCCCCGGCACAGATACGCAGTATTTT.

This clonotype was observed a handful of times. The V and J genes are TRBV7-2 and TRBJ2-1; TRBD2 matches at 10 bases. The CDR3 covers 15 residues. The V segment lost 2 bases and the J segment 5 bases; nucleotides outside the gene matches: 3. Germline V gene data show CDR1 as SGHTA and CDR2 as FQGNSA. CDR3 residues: CASSLSGGANNEQFF. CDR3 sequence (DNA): TGTGCCAGCAGCTTAAGCGGGGGGGCTAACAATGAGCAGTTCTTC.

The CDR3 loop is CAWRGWRSETQYF. CDR3 in DNA: TGTGCCTGGAGGGGCTGGCGGTCAGAGACCCAGTACTTC. The J gene is TRBJ2-5, the V gene TRBV30; no reliable D call. From germline, CDR1 is GTSNPN and CDR2 SVGIG (reference sequence). The CDR3 loop spans 13 amino acids. The V gene lost 3 bases and the J gene lost 4 bases, with 12 bases spanning the gap.

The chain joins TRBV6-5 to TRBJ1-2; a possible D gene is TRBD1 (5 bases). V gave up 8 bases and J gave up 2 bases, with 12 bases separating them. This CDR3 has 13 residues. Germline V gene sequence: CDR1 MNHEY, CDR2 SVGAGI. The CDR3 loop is CASGRGVNYGYTF. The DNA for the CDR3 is TGTGCCAGCGGGAGAGGGGTAAACTATGGCTACACCTTC.

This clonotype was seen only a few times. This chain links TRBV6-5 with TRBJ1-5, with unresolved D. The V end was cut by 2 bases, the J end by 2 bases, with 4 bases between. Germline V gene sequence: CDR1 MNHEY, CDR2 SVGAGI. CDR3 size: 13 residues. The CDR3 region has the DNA TGTGCCAGCAGTTACGGGGGCAATCAGCCCCAGCATTTT. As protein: CASSYGGNQPQHF.

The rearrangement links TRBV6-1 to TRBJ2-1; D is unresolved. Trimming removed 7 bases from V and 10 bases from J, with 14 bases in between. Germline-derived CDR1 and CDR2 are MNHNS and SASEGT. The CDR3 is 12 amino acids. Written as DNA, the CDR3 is TGTGCCAGCACCCCGCAACACGGAGAGCAGTTCTTC. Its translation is CASTPQHGEQFF.

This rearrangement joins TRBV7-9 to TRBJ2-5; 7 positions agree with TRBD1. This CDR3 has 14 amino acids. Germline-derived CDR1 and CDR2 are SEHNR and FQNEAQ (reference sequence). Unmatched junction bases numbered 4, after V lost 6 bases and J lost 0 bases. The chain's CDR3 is CASSTTGHQETQYF. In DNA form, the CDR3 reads TGTGCCAGCAGTACGACAGGGCACCAAGAGACCCAGTACTTC. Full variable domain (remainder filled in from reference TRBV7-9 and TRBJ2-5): DTGVSQNPRHKITKRGQNVTFRCDPISEHNRLYWYRQTLGQGPEFLTYFQNEAQLEKSRLLSDRFSAERPKGSFSTLEIQRTEQGDSAMYLCASSTTGHQETQYFGPGTRLLVL.

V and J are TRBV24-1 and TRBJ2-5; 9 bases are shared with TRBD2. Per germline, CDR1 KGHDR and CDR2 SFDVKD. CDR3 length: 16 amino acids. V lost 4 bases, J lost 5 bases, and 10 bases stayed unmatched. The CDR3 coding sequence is TGTGCCACCAGTGACCCCGCGGGGGGGCGTGGGGAGACCCAGTACTTC. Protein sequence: CATSDPAGGRGETQYF.

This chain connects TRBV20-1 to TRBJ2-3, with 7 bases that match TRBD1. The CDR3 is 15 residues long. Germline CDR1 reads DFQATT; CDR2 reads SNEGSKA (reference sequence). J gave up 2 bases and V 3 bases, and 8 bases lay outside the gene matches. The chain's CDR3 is CSASLRGFPTDTQYF. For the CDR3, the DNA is TGCAGTGCTAGCCTCAGGGGGTTCCCCACAGATACGCAGTATTTT.

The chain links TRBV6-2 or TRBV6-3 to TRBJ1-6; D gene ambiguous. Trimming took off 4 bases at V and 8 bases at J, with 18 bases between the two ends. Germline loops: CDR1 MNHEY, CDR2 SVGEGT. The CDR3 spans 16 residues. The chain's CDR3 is CASSSSRSRTYSPLHF. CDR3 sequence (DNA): TGTGCCAGCAGTTCCTCACGCTCAAGGACGTATTCACCCCTCCACTTT.

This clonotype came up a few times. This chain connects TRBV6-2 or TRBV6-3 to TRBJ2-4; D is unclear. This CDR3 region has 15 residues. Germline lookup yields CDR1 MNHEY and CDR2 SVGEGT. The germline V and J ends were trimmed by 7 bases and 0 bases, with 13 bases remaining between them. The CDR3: CASKTGNLAKNIQYF. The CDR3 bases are TGTGCCAGCAAGACGGGCAATCTAGCCAAAAACATTCAGTACTTC.

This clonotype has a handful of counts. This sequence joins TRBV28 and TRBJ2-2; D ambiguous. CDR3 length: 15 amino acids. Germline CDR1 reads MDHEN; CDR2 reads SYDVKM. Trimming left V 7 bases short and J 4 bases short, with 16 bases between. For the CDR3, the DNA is TGTGCCAGCAAAAAACCGCCAGAGAGCACCGGGGAGCTGTTTTTT. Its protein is CASKKPPESTGELFF. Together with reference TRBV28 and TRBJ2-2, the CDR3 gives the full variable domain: DVKVTQSSRYLVKRTGEKVFLECVQDMDHENMFWYRQDPGLGLRLIYFSYDVKMKEKGDIPEGYSVSREKKERFSLILESASTNQTSMYLCASKKPPESTGELFFGEGSRLTVL.